This T cell receptor beta chain is from a study of cytomegalovirus exposure and HLA in healthy donors. The PCR used 60 Vbeta and 13 Jbeta primers. Clones were sequenced by immunoSEQ multiplex PCR, and TCRdb holds only the in-frame ones, with some missing. The data show over 65,000 clones, around 79% seen once. Germline V CDR1 and CDR2: SEHNR, FQNEAQ (reference sequence). The CDR3 contains 16 residues. V was pared by 3 bases and J by 4 bases, with 11 bases of the junction left unmatched. For this clone: Its antigen remains unknown.

Study-wide points: It was taken for granted in presence/absence analyses that sequencing depth across donors was roughly uniform.

Material for sequencing was PBMCs. This TCR was recovered from a human donor in good health. The rearrangement joins TRBV7-9 to TRBJ2-7; 8 bases are a match to TRBD1. The DNA of the CDR3 is TGTGCCAGCAGCTTCACCGACAGGGGTCCTCCTTACGAGCAGTACTTC. Translated: CASSFTDRGPPYEQYF.